The 32 T cell receptor beta chains below all came from one sample that was sequenced in a study of shared clonotypes between healthy human individuals. Measured with immunoSEQ multiplex PCR; TCRdb has only the in-frame clones, and not every one. The sample lists about 1 million clones; about 76% were seen once. Sequenced sample: memory CD4+ T cells sorted from blood. As for subset: CD45RA-negative fraction. These receptors were collected from a young man in good health.

This clone was seen a few times. This sample includes further DNA sequences coding for the same CDR3. This rearrangement joins TRBV27 to TRBJ1-2; no clear D gene. V was cut by 5 bases and J by 5 bases, with 12 bases left in between. The CDR3 covers 13 residues. Germline CDR1 is MNHEY and CDR2 is SMNVEV (reference sequence). The CDR3 protein is CASSPIDGYGYTF. The CDR3 coding sequence is TGTGCCAGCAGTCCAATTGACGGATATGGCTACACCTTC.

The chain couples TRBV7-9 to TRBJ2-1, with TRBD2 matching over 9 bases. CDR1 is SEHNR and CDR2 is FQNEAQ in the germline V gene (reference sequence). There are 16 residues in the CDR3. V was clipped by 3 bases and J by 1 base; unmatched bases: 4. The chain's CDR3 is CASSFLTSGSYNEQFF. CDR3 coding DNA: TGTGCCAGCAGCTTCCTGACTAGCGGTTCCTACAATGAGCAGTTCTTC.

This chain's CDR3 is CASSFSTSGANVLTF. DNA for the CDR3: TGTGCCAGCAGTTTTTCAACCTCTGGGGCCAACGTCCTGACTTTC. The J gene is TRBJ2-6, the V gene TRBV6-5; D remains ambiguous. The CDR3 is 15 residues long. The germline gives CDR1 MNHEY, CDR2 SVGAGI. V was pared by 4 bases and J by 0 bases, with 7 bases between.

The V call is TRBV5-6, the J call TRBJ2-3; D unresolved. Per germline, CDR1 SGHDT and CDR2 YYEEEE. V lost 0 bases to trimming and J lost 4 bases, with 6 bases between them. This CDR3 region has 13 residues. The CDR3 bases are TGTGCCAGCAGCTTGGCGGGCTCAGATACGCAGTATTTT. As protein: CASSLAGSDTQYF.

This clone was found a few times. The rearrangement links TRBV28 to TRBJ1-5, with D hard to call. CDR1 is MDHEN and CDR2 is SYDVKM in the germline V gene. V lost 4 bases and J lost 7, with 5 bases in between. The CDR3 length is 11 residues. The CDR3 here is CASSWNQPQHF. The CDR3 DNA is TGTGCCAGCAGTTGGAACCAGCCCCAGCATTTT.

The chain carries TRBV7-2 and TRBJ2-3, with 14 bases that match TRBD2. Germline V gene sequence: CDR1 SGHTA, CDR2 FQGNSA. The V segment lost 8 bases and the J segment 6 bases; nucleotides outside the gene matches: 7. The length of the CDR3 is 15 residues. For the CDR3, the DNA is TGTGCCAGCCGGGGACTAGCGGGAGTGGTGGATACGCAGTATTTT. It is translated as CASRGLAGVVDTQYF. Filled out from reference TRBV7-2 and TRBJ2-3, the complete variable domain reads GAGVSQSPSNKVTEKGKDVELRCDPISGHTALYWYRQSLGQGLEFLIYFQGNSAPDKSGLPSDRFSAERTGGSVSTLTIQRTQQEDSAVYLCASRGLAGVVDTQYFGPGTRLTVL.

V usage is TRBV2 and J usage is TRBJ1-5, with a weak D call TRBD1 (5 bases). The V and J ends lost 3 bases and 3 bases respectively, with 12 bases between them. CDR1 SNHLY and CDR2 FYNNEI come from the germline V gene. The CDR3 runs 15 residues. CDR3 protein: CASSDDGGANQPQHF. Here the CDR3 DNA reads TGTGCCAGCAGTGATGATGGCGGGGCCAATCAGCCCCAGCATTTT.

The CDR3 DNA sequence: TGTGCCAGCTCACCACAACGGGAGGGCTATGAGCAGTTCTTC. Protein product: CASSPQREGYEQFF. The chain joins TRBV18 to TRBJ2-1; 8 bases align to TRBD2. The CDR3 runs 14 residues. V lost 1 base, J lost 8 bases, and 4 bases stayed unmatched. The germline V gene has CDR1 KGHSH and CDR2 LQKENI.

The chain has TRBV27 and TRBJ2-1; TRBD1 is a possible D gene (6 bases). CDR1 MNHEY and CDR2 SMNVEV come from the germline V gene (reference sequence). This CDR3 is 11 amino acids long. Trimming removed 6 bases from V and 8 bases from J, with 8 bases in between. In DNA form, the CDR3 reads TGTGCCAGCAGGCAGGGGTATGAGCAGTTCTTC. The encoded protein is CASRQGYEQFF.

This clone showed up just a few times. Other DNA variants within this sample encode the same CDR3. V is TRBV27 and J is TRBJ2-3, with 7 bases fitting TRBD1. This CDR3 contains 15 residues. The V and J ends lost 5 bases and 0 bases, in that order; junction bases with no gene match: 5. In germline, CDR1 is MNHEY, CDR2 SMNVEV (reference sequence). CDR3 in amino acids: CASSRQGASTDTQYF. DNA of the CDR3: TGTGCCAGCAGTCGACAGGGTGCGAGCACAGATACGCAGTATTTT.

The sample holds a few counts of this clone. This chain joins TRBV7-2 and TRBJ2-7; 15 nucleotides match TRBD2. J lost 5 bases, V lost 5 bases, and 7 bases had no gene match. The CDR3 runs 16 residues. Germline values: CDR1 SGHTA, CDR2 FQGNSA. The CDR3 sequence is CASSHGLAGGRDEQYF. In DNA form, the CDR3 reads TGTGCCAGCAGCCACGGACTAGCGGGAGGGAGGGACGAGCAGTACTTC.

This chain connects TRBV29-1 to TRBJ2-7; D call uncertain. The CDR3 contains 12 residues. V was trimmed by 7 bases and J by 2 bases, leaving 12 bases between them. Looked up from germline, CDR1 is SQVTM and CDR2 is ANQGSEA. CDR3 sequence reads: CSALIYPYEQYF. As DNA, the CDR3 is TGCAGCGCCTTGATCTACCCCTACGAGCAGTACTTC.

The rearrangement links TRBV2 to TRBJ2-3; D not certain. V gave up 4 bases and J gave up 4 bases, with 6 bases separating them. The CDR3 contains 12 residues. Germline V gene data show CDR1 as SNHLY and CDR2 as FYNNEI. The CDR3 loop reads CASSVNSDTQYF. The DNA for the CDR3 is TGTGCCAGCAGTGTAAATTCAGATACGCAGTATTTT.

This chain links TRBV4-3 with TRBJ2-1, with D perhaps TRBD1 (6 bases). The germline V gene has CDR1 LGHNA and CDR2 YSLEER. This CDR3 has 13 amino acids. Trimming shortened V by 0 bases and J by 8 bases, and 8 bases separated the two germline ends. The CDR3 is CASSQDRGDEQFF. The CDR3 DNA sequence: TGCGCCAGCAGCCAAGACAGGGGCGATGAGCAGTTCTTC.

The chain has TRBV28 and TRBJ1-2, with D possibly matching TRBD1 (6 bases). This CDR3 spans 14 amino acids. From germline, CDR1 is MDHEN and CDR2 SYDVKM. The V gene lost 6 bases and the J gene lost 5 bases, with 16 bases spanning the gap. CDR3 in amino acids: CASSGLGARYGYTF. In DNA, the CDR3 is TGTGCCAGCAGCGGGTTGGGGGCGCGGTATGGCTACACCTTC.

In DNA, the CDR3 is TGTGCCAGCAGCCCCCGGGGGGGTTGGGGCGGGGTAGGTTCACCCCTCCACTTT. Protein product: CASSPRGGWGGVGSPLHF. The chain links TRBV7-8 to TRBJ1-6; a weak D match, TRBD1 (5 bases). The CDR3 runs 18 residues. The germline V gene encodes CDR1 SGHVS and CDR2 FQNEAQ. V was shortened by 5 bases and J by 9 bases, with 26 bases between the two germline ends.

The chain joins TRBV21-1 to TRBJ1-2; the listed D gene, TRBD1, was not tested against the DNA. TRBV21-1 has pseudogene status. The CDR3 contains 16 residues. DNA of the CDR3: TGTGCCAGCTTGGAACAGGGGAGTTTGGATGCCTATGGCTACACCTTC. It encodes CASLEQGSLDAYGYTF.

This chain joins TRBV7-2 and TRBJ1-5, with D maybe TRBD1 (6 bases). There are 15 residues in the CDR3. V was trimmed by 5 bases and J by 6 bases, leaving 17 bases between them. Germline CDR1 reads SGHTA; CDR2 reads FQGNSA. The DNA of the CDR3 is TGTGCCAGCAGCAGTATAGGGGGGCTAGGTCAGCCCCAGCATTTT. It codes for CASSSIGGLGQPQHF.

The V gene is TRBV9, the J gene TRBJ1-4; D remains ambiguous. Deletions cut 0 bases from V and 2 bases from J, with 11 bases between. The germline CDR1 and CDR2 sequences are SGDLS and YYNGEE. This CDR3 has 16 residues. CDR3 residues: CASSVDPGGTNEKLFF. The CDR3 nucleotides are TGTGCCAGCAGCGTAGACCCGGGTGGGACTAATGAAAAACTGTTTTTT.

This chain uses TRBV10-3 with TRBJ2-7, with no clear D. Between the trimmed V and J ends, which lost 10 bases and 3 bases, there was a span of 10 bases. CDR3 length: 11 amino acids. Germline values: CDR1 ENHRY, CDR2 SYGVKD. The CDR3 bases are TGTGCCACTGGGTCCGGCTACGAGCAGTACTTC. Its protein product is CATGSGYEQYF.

The CDR3 loop is CASSPNGVEQYF. CDR3 in DNA: TGTGCCAGCAGCCCCAACGGCGTCGAGCAGTACTTC. The gene calls are TRBV7-9 and TRBJ2-7; D not resolved. V gave up 5 bases and J gave up 6 bases, with 11 bases separating them. Germline CDR1 reads SEHNR; CDR2 reads FQNEAQ (reference sequence). CDR3 length: 12 amino acids.

The chain is built from TRBV19 and TRBJ2-3; maybe TRBD2 (6 bases). The CDR3 is made up of 20 amino acids. Germline V gives CDR1 LNHDA, CDR2 SQIVND (reference sequence). V was pared by 2 bases and J by 1 base, with 25 bases between. DNA of the CDR3: TGTGCCAGTAGTATATGGGGTAGCGGAAGCTCAACACTGGGCACAGATACGCAGTATTTT. Translation gives CASSIWGSGSSTLGTDTQYF.

The rearrangement uses TRBV5-4 and TRBJ1-6; D uncertain. The V gene lost 0 bases and the J gene lost 0 bases, with 10 bases spanning the gap. This CDR3 has 17 amino acids. The V gene's germline CDR1 is SGHNT and CDR2 YYREEE (reference sequence). CDR3 nucleotide sequence: TGTGCCAGCAGCTTGGGTAGTCTGCGCTCCTATAATTCACCCCTCCACTTT. This encodes CASSLGSLRSYNSPLHF.

There are a few counts of this clone. CDR3 loop: CASSYQGEQYF. In DNA form, the CDR3 reads TGTGCCAGCAGTTACCAGGGTGAGCAGTACTTC. The chain combines TRBV6-6 with TRBJ2-7; D may be TRBD1 (5 bases). Germline V gene lookup returns CDR1 MNHNY and CDR2 SVGAGI (reference sequence). Trimming removed 2 bases from V and 7 bases from J, with 6 bases in between. The CDR3 length is 11 residues.

Only one count was recorded for this clone. The rearrangement uses TRBV11-2 and TRBJ2-3; D gene unclear. Germline V CDR1 and CDR2: SGHAT, FQNNGV. This CDR3 is 15 amino acids long. The ends were cut back, 4 bases at V and 2 bases at J, with 13 bases in the middle. The DNA for the CDR3 is TGTGCCAGCAGCTCACTCCTAGACCACACAGATACGCAGTATTTT. Its protein is CASSSLLDHTDTQYF.

The chain combines TRBV5-1 with TRBJ2-2; D is unresolved. CDR1 and CDR2 from the germline V gene are SGHRS and YFSETQ. Trimming pared 6 bases from V and 2 bases from J, leaving 14 bases between. CDR3 size: 15 residues. This chain's CDR3 is CASKVGDPNTGELFF. The CDR3, as DNA: TGCGCCAGCAAGGTGGGCGACCCAAACACCGGGGAGCTGTTTTTT.

Regarding this clone: This sample also contains other DNA sequences that code for the same CDR3. The chain uses TRBV5-1 and TRBJ2-5; possibly TRBD1 for D (6 bases). In germline, CDR1 is SGHRS, CDR2 YFSETQ. The CDR3 covers 15 residues. Trimming cost V 0 bases and J 1 base, with 10 bases left between them. Here the CDR3 DNA reads TGCGCCAGCAGCTTGGCTCAGGGGCTCCAAGAGACCCAGTACTTC. It yields the protein CASSLAQGLQETQYF.

The CDR3 sequence is CASRSEGRTDQPQHF. CDR3 sequence (DNA): TGTGCCAGTAGAAGTGAGGGCCGCACTGATCAGCCCCAGCATTTT. The chain combines TRBV19 with TRBJ1-5; D remains ambiguous. Germline values: CDR1 LNHDA, CDR2 SQIVND (reference sequence). This CDR3 comprises 15 residues. Trimming took 6 bases from V and 5 from J, leaving 17 bases between them. Complete variable domain (other parts from reference TRBV19 and TRBJ1-5): DGGITQSPKYLFRKEGQNVTLSCEQNLNHDAMYWYRQDPGQGLRLIYYSQIVNDFQKGDIAEGYSVSREKKESFPLTVTSAQKNPTAFYLCASRSEGRTDQPQHFGDGTRLSIL.

This rearrangement joins TRBV5-1 to TRBJ2-5; 13 bases match TRBD2. Germline CDR1 SGHRS, CDR2 YFSETQ. J was trimmed by 5 bases and V by 0 bases; bases with no gene match: 4. The CDR3 consists of 16 residues. CDR3 coding DNA: TGCGCCAGCAGCTTGGAGGGACTAGCGGGAATCGAGACCCAGTACTTC. Amino acid sequence: CASSLEGLAGIETQYF.

The CDR3 sequence: CASGRKEGTEAFF. DNA of the CDR3: TGTGCTAGTGGTCGGAAGGAGGGGACTGAAGCTTTCTTT. The chain joins TRBV12-5 to TRBJ1-1, with a possible D match to TRBD1 (5 bases). CDR3 length: 13 amino acids. CDR1 is LGHNT and CDR2 is FRNRAP in the germline V gene. V was shortened by 5 bases and J by 5 bases, with 12 bases between the two germline ends. Full variable domain (remainder filled in from reference TRBV12-5 and TRBJ1-1): DARVTQTPRHKVTEMGQEVTMRCQPILGHNTVFWYRQTMMQGLELLAYFRNRAPLDDSGMPKDRFSAEMPDATLATLKIQPSEPRDSAVYFCASGRKEGTEAFFGQGTRLTVV.

The chain carries TRBV30 and TRBJ1-2; D is undetermined. From germline, CDR1 is GTSNPN and CDR2 SVGIG (reference sequence). The CDR3 runs to 12 residues. Trimming shortened V by 4 bases and J by 4 bases, and 10 bases separated the two germline ends. The CDR3 sequence is CAWTQQGYGYTF. CDR3 sequence (DNA): TGTGCCTGGACCCAACAAGGCTATGGCTACACCTTC.

The chain employs TRBV6-1 and TRBJ1-2, with TRBD1 matching over 11 bases. The CDR3 spans 18 residues. Germline V CDR1 and CDR2: MNHNS, SASEGT. V lost 2 bases, J lost 8 bases, and 16 bases stayed unmatched. The CDR3 bases are TGTGCCAGCAGTGAACCGTTATTAGGACAGGGGGCGGCTAAGGGCTACACCTTC. This gives the protein CASSEPLLGQGAAKGYTF.